Shown below are 10 T cell receptor beta chains from a single sample sequenced in a study of cytomegalovirus exposure and HLA in healthy donors. Primers for the PCR totalled 60 Vbeta and 13 Jbeta. Sequenced by immunoSEQ multiplex PCR; TCRdb stores in-frame clones only, minus some. The table for this sample gives around 210,000 clones. The sequenced material came from PBMCs. The receptors come from a girl aged 2 to 10 in good health and CMV-seropositive.

The chain carries TRBV7-9 and TRBJ2-7; no clear D. With 5 bases removed from V and 3 bases from J, the gap between germline ends came to 14 bases. Germline values: CDR1 SEHNR, CDR2 FQNEAQ (reference sequence). This CDR3 spans 14 amino acids. CDR3 nucleotides: TGTGCCAGCAGCGGGCTCGACGACCACTACGAGCAGTACTTC. Translation: CASSGLDDHYEQYF.

V usage is TRBV18 and J usage is TRBJ2-3, with no clear D. CDR1 and CDR2 from the germline V gene are KGHSH and LQKENI. The V end lost 4 bases, the J end lost 2 bases, and 16 bases lay between the germline ends. This CDR3 region has 16 residues. CDR3: CASSQSKLLHTDTQYF. The CDR3 nucleotides are TGTGCCAGCTCACAAAGTAAACTCCTTCACACAGATACGCAGTATTTT.

The chain couples TRBV27 to TRBJ1-6, with TRBD1 as a possible D gene (6 bases). CDR1 and CDR2 from the germline V gene are MNHEY and SMNVEV (reference sequence). This CDR3 region has 13 residues. The V end was cut by 3 bases, the J end by 10 bases, with 10 bases between. In DNA, the CDR3 is TGTGCCAGCAGTTTCTCAGGGGAATCACCCCTCCACTTT. It yields the protein CASSFSGESPLHF.

This chain uses TRBV5-4 with TRBJ2-3; 13 nucleotides line up with TRBD2. Germline assignment: CDR1 SGHNT and CDR2 YYREEE (reference sequence). The CDR3 spans 15 residues. The V and J ends lost 0 bases and 5 bases, in that order; junction bases with no gene match: 0. CDR3 residues: CASSLGTSGRDTQYF. The CDR3 DNA is TGTGCCAGCAGCTTGGGGACTAGCGGGAGAGATACGCAGTATTTT.

DNA for the CDR3: TGCGCCAGCAGCTTGGGCGCGGGTCCCTACGAGCAGTACTTC. Residues: CASSLGAGPYEQYF. V and J are TRBV5-1 and TRBJ2-7; maybe TRBD2 (5 bases). Trimming removed 0 bases from V and 2 bases from J, with 9 bases in between. The CDR3 extends over 14 amino acids. From germline, CDR1 is SGHRS and CDR2 YFSETQ. Full variable domain (remainder filled in from reference TRBV5-1 and TRBJ2-7): KAGVTQTPRYLIKTRGQQVTLSCSPISGHRSVSWYQQTPGQGLQFLFEYFSETQRNKGNFPGRFSGRQFSNSRSEMNVSTLELGDSALYLCASSLGAGPYEQYFGPGTRLTVT.

The rearrangement uses TRBV27 and TRBJ2-5; perhaps TRBD2 as D (6 bases). Trimming pared 5 bases from V and 5 bases from J, leaving 12 bases between. From germline, CDR1 is MNHEY and CDR2 SMNVEV (reference sequence). The CDR3 totals 13 residues. CDR3 DNA sequence: TGTGCCAGCAGTCCGACTAGTGTGGAGACCCAGTACTTC. This gives the protein CASSPTSVETQYF.

This rearrangement joins TRBV28 to TRBJ1-5; 7 positions match TRBD1. This CDR3 is 16 amino acids long. The germline gives CDR1 MDHEN, CDR2 SYDVKM. V shed 11 bases and J 8 bases; nucleotides not matched to a gene: 21. The CDR3 nucleotides read TGTGCCCACCGAGGGGCGGACCAGGGGGGATTGAAGCCCCAGCATTTT. Translation: CAHRGADQGGLKPQHF.

This chain connects TRBV15 to TRBJ2-7, with D possibly being TRBD2 (6 bases). The CDR3 covers 15 residues. Trimming pared 0 bases from V and 7 bases from J, leaving 16 bases between. Per germline, CDR1 LNHNV and CDR2 YYDKDF (reference sequence). This CDR3 is CATSRDDVWGDEQYF. For the CDR3, the DNA is TGTGCCACCAGCAGAGACGATGTTTGGGGGGATGAGCAGTACTTC. Full variable domain (missing parts from reference TRBV15 and TRBJ2-7): DAMVIQNPRYQVTQFGKPVTLSCSQTLNHNVMYWYQQKSSQAPKLLFHYYDKDFNNEADTPDNFQSRRPNTSFCFLDIRSPGLGDTAMYLCATSRDDVWGDEQYFGPGTRLTVT.

V gene TRBV28 combines with J gene TRBJ2-5, with 14 bases aligning to TRBD2. The CDR3 sequence is 19 residues long. Germline CDR1 and CDR2: MDHEN and SYDVKM. J gave up 5 bases and V 4 bases, and 15 bases lay outside the gene matches. CDR3 sequence reads: CASSSPGEGLAGVGETQYF. The CDR3 DNA follows: TGTGCCAGCAGTTCCCCAGGCGAGGGACTAGCGGGAGTGGGGGAGACCCAGTACTTC. Looking up the rest from reference TRBV28 and TRBJ2-5 gives the full variable domain: DVKVTQSSRYLVKRTGEKVFLECVQDMDHENMFWYRQDPGLGLRLIYFSYDVKMKEKGDIPEGYSVSREKKERFSLILESASTNQTSMYLCASSSPGEGLAGVGETQYFGPGTRLLVL.

This chain uses TRBV13 with TRBJ2-3; 10 bases line up with TRBD2. Germline CDR1 is PRHDT and CDR2 is FYEKMQ (reference sequence). V was pared by 2 bases and J by 3 bases, with 5 bases of the junction left unmatched. This CDR3 is 16 amino acids long. CDR3 sequence: CASSLRTSGMTDTQYF. In DNA form, the CDR3 reads TGTGCCAGCAGCTTAAGAACTAGCGGGATGACAGATACGCAGTATTTT.